This T cell receptor beta chain comes out of a study of cytomegalovirus exposure and HLA in healthy donors. Looking at the study overall: Out of 398 genotyped donors, approximately 84% belonged to the Caucasian-associated ancestry cluster. Study results and caveats: Donors belonging to an Asian-associated ancestry cluster reportedly showed fewer N-insertions in productive TCRs than the approximately 670-donor mean, according to what a later analysis found. The authors later found most CMV-associated TCR beta chains appeared HLA-restricted. Presence/absence analyses supposed approximately even sequencing depth among donors.

CDR1 and CDR2 from the germline V gene are SSHAT and FNYEAQ (reference sequence). The CDR3 extends over 13 amino acids. Notes on this clone: Its antigen is as yet unknown. One junction end disagrees with the germline gene, perhaps due to a read error.

The PCR was carried out with 60 Vbeta primers and 13 Jbeta primers. Profiling relied on immunoSEQ multiplex PCR, and the TCRdb table lists in-frame clones only, not all of them. This sample has about 95,000 clones, with more than 65% found just once. The chain couples TRBV7-7 to TRBJ1-1; no clear D gene. The receptor comes from a man in his 60s in good health and CMV-seronegative. Sequenced: PBMCs. The DNA for the CDR3 is TGTGCTAGCAGCCAGACAAAGAACACTGAAGCTTTCTTT. As protein: CASSQTKNTEAFF.